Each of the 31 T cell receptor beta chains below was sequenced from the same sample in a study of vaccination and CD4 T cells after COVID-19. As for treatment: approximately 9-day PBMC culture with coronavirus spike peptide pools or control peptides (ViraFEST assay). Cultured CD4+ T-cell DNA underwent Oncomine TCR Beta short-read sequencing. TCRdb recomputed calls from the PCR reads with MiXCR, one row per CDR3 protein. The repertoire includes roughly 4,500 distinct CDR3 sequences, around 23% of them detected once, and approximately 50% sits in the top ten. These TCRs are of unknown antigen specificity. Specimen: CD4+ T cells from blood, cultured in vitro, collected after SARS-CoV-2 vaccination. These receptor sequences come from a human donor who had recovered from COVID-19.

The CDR3 sequence is CASRNRGSGNTIYF. The CDR3 coding sequence is TGTGCCAGTCGAAACAGGGGATCTGGAAACACCATATATTTT. The chain couples TRBV5-6 to TRBJ1-3; 7 nucleotides align to TRBD1. The CDR3 consists of 14 residues. Germline CDR1 SGHDT, CDR2 YYEEEE. V lost 8 bases, J lost 1 base, and 6 bases stayed unmatched.

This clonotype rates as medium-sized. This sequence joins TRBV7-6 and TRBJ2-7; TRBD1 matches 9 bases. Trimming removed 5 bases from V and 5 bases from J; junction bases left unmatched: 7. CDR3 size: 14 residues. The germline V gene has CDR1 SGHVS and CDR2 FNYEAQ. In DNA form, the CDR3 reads TGTGCCAGCAGCCTGGGACAGGGTACCGACGAGCAGTACTTC. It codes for CASSLGQGTDEQYF.

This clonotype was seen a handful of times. CDR3 coding DNA: TGTGCCAGCAGCCGCCGGACAGGGCAAACTGAAGCTTTCTTT. Its protein product is CASSRRTGQTEAFF. This chain links TRBV7-9 with TRBJ1-1, with 8 bases fitting TRBD1. Germline V gene lookup returns CDR1 SEHNR and CDR2 FQNEAQ (reference sequence). Trimming at V came to 5 bases and at J to 5 bases, leaving 7 bases not matched to a gene. This CDR3 comprises 14 residues.

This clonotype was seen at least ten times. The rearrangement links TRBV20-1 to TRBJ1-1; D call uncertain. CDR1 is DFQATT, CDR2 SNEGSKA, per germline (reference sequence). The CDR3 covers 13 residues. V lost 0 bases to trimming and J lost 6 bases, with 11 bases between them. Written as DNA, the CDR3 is TGCAGTGCTAGAGAACAGATAGGAGCTGAAGCTTTCTTT. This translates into CSAREQIGAEAFF.

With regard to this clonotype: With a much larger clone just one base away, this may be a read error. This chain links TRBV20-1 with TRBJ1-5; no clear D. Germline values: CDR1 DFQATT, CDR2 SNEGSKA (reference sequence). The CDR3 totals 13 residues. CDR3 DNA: TGCAGTGCTAGAGACCTGAACAATCAGCCCCAGAATTTT. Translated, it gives CSARDLNNQPQNF.

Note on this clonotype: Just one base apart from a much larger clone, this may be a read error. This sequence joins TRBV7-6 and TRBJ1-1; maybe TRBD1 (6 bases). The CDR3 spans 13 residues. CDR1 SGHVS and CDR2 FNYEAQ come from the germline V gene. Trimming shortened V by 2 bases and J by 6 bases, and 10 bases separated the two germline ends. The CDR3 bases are TGTGCCAGCAGCTTAAAGGGGGACGCTGAAGCTTTCTTT. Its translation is CASSLKGDAEAFF.

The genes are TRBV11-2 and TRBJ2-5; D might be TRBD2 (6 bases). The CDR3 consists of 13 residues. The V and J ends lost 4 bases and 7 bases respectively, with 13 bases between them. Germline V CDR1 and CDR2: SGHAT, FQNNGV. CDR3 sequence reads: CASSSSLEGTQYF. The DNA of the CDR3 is TGTGCCAGCAGCTCCTCGCTGGAGGGGACCCAGTACTTC. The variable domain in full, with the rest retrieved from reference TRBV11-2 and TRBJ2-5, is EAGVAQSPRYKIIEKRQSVAFWCNPISGHATLYWYQQILGQGPKLLIQFQNNGVVDDSQLPKDRFSAERLKGVDSTLKIQPAKLEDSAVYLCASSSSLEGTQYFGPGTRLLVL.

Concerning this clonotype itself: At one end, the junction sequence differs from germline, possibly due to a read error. The CDR3 loop is CGARAGPRETEAFF. The CDR3 DNA is TGCGGTGCTAGAGCCGGGCCACGGGAAACTGAAGCTTTCTTT. The gene calls are TRBV20-1 and TRBJ1-1; D is unresolved. The CDR3 loop spans 14 amino acids. CDR1 DFQATT and CDR2 SNEGSKA come from the germline V gene (reference sequence).

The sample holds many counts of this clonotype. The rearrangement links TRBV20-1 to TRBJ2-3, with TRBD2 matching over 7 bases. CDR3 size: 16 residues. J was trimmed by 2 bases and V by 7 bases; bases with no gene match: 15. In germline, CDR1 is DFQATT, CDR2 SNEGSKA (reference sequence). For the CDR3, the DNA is TGCAGTGTTCACAGGACTAGTCCCGGCCCCACAGATACGCAGTATTTT. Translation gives CSVHRTSPGPTDTQYF.

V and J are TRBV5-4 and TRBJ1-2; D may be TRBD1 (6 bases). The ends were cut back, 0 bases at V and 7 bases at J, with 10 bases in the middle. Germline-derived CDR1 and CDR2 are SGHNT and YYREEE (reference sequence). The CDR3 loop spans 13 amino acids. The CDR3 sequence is CASSLEGGGGYTF. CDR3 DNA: TGTGCCAGCAGCTTGGAAGGAGGGGGTGGCTACACCTTC.

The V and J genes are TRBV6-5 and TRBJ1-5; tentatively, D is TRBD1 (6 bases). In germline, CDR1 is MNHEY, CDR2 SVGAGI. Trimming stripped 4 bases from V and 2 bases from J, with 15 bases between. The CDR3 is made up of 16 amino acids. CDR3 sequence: CASSSRGARGNQPQHF. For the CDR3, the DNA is TGTGCCAGCAGTTCACGGGGGGCGCGGGGCAATCAGCCCCAGCATTTT.

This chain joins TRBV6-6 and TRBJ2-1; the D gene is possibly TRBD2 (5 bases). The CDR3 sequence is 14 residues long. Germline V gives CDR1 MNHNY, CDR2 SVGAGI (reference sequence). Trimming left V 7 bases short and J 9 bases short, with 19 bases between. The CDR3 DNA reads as TGTGCCAGCACCAAACTAGTGGGTGGCCCTGAGCAGTTCTTC. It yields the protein CASTKLVGGPEQFF.

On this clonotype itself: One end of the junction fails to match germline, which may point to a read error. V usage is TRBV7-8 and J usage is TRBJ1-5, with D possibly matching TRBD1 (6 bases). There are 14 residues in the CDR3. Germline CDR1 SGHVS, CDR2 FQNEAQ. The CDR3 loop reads CAGSQGGLNQPQHF. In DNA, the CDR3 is TGTGCCGGCAGCCAAGGGGGGTTAAATCAGCCCCAGCATTTT.

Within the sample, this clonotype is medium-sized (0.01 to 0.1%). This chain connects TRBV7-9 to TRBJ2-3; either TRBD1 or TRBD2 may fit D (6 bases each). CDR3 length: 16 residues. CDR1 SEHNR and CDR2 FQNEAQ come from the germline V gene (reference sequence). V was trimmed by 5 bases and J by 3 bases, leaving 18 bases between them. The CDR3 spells CASSHLIRRGTDTQYF. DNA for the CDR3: TGTGCCAGCAGCCACCTCATCAGGAGGGGGACAGATACGCAGTATTTT.

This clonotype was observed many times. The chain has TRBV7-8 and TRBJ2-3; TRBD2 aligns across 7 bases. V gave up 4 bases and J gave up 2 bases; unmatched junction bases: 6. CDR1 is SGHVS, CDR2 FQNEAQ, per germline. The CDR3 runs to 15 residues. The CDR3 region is CASSSPGGATDTQYF. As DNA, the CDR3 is TGTGCCAGCAGCTCCCCGGGGGGAGCCACAGATACGCAGTATTTT. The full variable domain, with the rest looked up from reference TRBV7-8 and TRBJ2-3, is GAGVSQSPRYKVAKRGQDVALRCDPISGHVSLFWYQQALGQGPEFLTYFQNEAQLDKSGLPSDRFFAERPEGSVSTLKIQRTQQEDSAVYLCASSSPGGATDTQYFGPGTRLTVL.

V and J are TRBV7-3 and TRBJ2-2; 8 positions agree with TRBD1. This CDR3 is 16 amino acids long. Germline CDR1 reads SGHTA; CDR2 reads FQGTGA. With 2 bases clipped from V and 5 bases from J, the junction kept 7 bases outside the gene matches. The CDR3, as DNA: TGTGCCAGCAGCTTACTCGGCGGGGACAGGACCGGGGAGCTGTTTTTT. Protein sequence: CASSLLGGDRTGELFF.

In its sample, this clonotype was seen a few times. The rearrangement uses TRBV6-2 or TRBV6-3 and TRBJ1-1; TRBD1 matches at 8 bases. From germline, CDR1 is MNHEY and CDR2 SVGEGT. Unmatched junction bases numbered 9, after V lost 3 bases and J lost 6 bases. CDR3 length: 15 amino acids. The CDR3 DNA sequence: TGTGCCAGCAGTTATAGCCCTGGGACAGGCCCTGAAGCTTTCTTT. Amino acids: CASSYSPGTGPEAFF.

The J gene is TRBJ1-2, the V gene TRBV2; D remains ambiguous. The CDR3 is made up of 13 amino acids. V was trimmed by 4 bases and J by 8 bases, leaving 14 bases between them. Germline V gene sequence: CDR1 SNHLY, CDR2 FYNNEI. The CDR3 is CASSVRPLEGYTF. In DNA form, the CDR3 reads TGTGCCAGCAGTGTTCGTCCCTTGGAAGGCTACACCTTC. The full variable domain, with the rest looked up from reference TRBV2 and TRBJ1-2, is EPEVTQTPSHQVTQMGQEVILRCVPISNHLYFYWYRQILGQKVEFLVSFYNNEISEKSEIFDDQFSVERPDGSNFTLKIRSTKLEDSAMYFCASSVRPLEGYTFGSGTRLTVV.

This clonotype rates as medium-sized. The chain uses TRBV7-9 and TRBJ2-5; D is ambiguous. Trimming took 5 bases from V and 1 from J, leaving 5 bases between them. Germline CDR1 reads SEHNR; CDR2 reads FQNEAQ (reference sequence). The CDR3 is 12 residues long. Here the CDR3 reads CASSTGQETQYF. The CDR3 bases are TGTGCCAGCAGCACCGGCCAAGAGACCCAGTACTTC.

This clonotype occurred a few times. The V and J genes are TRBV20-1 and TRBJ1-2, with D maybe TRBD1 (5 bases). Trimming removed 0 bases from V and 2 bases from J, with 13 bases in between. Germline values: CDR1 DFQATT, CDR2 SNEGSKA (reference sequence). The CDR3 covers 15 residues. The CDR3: CSARDPLTANYGYTF. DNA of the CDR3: TGCAGTGCTAGAGACCCTTTGACAGCCAACTATGGCTACACCTTC.

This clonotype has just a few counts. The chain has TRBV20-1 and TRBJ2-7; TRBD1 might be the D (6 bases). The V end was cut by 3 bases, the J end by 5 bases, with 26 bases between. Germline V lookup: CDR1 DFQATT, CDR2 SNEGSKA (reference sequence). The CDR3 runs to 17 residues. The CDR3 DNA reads TGCAGTGCTAGGGGTGGGACAACAGGACCCGTCCGAAACGAGCAGTACTTC. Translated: CSARGGTTGPVRNEQYF.

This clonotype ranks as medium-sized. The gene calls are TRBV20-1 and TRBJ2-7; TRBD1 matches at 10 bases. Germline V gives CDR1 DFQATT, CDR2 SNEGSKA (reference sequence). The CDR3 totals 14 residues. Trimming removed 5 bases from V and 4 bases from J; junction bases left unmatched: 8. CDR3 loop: CSAAPTGGMYEQYF. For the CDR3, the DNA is TGCAGTGCTGCGCCGACAGGGGGCATGTACGAGCAGTACTTC.

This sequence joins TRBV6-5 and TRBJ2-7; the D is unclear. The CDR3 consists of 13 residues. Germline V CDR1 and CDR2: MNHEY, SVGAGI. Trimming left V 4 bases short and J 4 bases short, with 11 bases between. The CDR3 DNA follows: TGTGCCAGCAGTTCACGGCTATGGTACGAGCAGTACTTC. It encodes CASSSRLWYEQYF.

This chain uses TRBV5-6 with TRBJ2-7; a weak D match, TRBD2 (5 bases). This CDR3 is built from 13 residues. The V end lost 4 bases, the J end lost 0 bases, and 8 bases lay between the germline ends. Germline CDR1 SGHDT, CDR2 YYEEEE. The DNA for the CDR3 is TGTGCCAGCAGCCCGGCGGGCTCCTACGAGCAGTACTTC. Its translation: CASSPAGSYEQYF.

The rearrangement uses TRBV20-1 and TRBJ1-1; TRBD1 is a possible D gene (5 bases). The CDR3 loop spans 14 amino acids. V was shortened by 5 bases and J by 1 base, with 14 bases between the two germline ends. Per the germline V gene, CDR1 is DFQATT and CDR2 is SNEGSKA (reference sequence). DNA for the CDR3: TGCAGTGCTCGAAAGGGGAGTCAGAACACTGAAGCTTTCTTT. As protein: CSARKGSQNTEAFF.

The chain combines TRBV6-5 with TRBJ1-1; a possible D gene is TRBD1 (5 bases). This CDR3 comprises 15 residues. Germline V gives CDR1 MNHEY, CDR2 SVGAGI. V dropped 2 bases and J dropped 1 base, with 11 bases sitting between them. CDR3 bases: TGTGCCAGCAGTTACGGGGCAGGGCGGAACACTGAAGCTTTCTTT. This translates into CASSYGAGRNTEAFF.

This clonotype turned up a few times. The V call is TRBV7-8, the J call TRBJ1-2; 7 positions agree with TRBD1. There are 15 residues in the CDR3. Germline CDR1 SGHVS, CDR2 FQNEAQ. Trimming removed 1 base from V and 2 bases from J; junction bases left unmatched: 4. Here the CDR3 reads CASSLVSGQNYGYTF. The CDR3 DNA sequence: TGTGCCAGCAGCTTAGTCTCGGGACAGAACTATGGCTACACCTTC.

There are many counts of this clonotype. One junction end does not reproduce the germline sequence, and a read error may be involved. The CDR3 DNA reads TGTGCCAGCAGCCCCGGGTGGAGGGATACGTTCTTC. It is translated as CASSPGWRDTFF. V usage is TRBV28 and J usage is TRBJ2-7; the D gene is possibly TRBD2 (6 bases). Looked up from germline, CDR1 is MDHEN and CDR2 is SYDVKM. CDR3 length: 12 residues.

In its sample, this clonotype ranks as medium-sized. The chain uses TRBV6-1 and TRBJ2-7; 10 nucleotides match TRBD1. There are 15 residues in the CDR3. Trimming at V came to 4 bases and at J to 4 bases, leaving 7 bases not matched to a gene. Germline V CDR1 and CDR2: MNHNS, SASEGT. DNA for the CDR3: TGTGCCAGCAGTGCACCGGGACAGGGGTATTACGAGCAGTACTTC. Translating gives CASSAPGQGYYEQYF.

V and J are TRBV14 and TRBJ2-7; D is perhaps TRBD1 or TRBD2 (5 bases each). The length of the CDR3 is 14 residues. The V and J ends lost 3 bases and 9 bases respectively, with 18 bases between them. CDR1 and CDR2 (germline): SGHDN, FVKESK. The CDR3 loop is CASSHVRDPTGQYF. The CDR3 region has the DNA TGTGCCAGCAGCCATGTCCGGGACCCTACGGGGCAGTACTTC.

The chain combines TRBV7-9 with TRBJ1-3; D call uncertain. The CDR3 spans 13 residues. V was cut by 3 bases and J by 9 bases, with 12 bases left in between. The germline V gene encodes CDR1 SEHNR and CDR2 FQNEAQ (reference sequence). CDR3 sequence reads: CASSFVLAGTIYF. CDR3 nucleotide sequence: TGTGCCAGCAGCTTCGTGTTGGCGGGCACCATATATTTT. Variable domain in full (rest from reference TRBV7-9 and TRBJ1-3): DTGVSQNPRHKITKRGQNVTFRCDPISEHNRLYWYRQTLGQGPEFLTYFQNEAQLEKSRLLSDRFSAERPKGSFSTLEIQRTEQGDSAMYLCASSFVLAGTIYFGEGSWLTVV.